This T cell receptor beta chain was sequenced in a study of beta chain features in type 1 diabetes (dated by TCRdb to 2016 to 2019). About the full investigation: No differences in mean age, gender distribution, total cell number or subset yield were found between patients and healthy donors. In the study, TCRB repertoires of sorted circulating CD4+ T cell subsets from recently diagnosed type 1 diabetes patients were compared with those of matched healthy donors. A total of roughly 100 million sorted cells were examined across all samples, and the number of cells per subset was strongly correlated with RNA yield. Regulatory and stem cell-like memory subsets were isolated from only 8 patients and roughly eight healthy donors, whereas naive and central memory subsets came from all 30 or so donors.

The entire isolated RNA was reverse transcribed using the High Capacity cDNA Reverse Transcription Kit, and thus expressed TCRB transcripts were sequenced. Naive, central memory and regulatory T cell samples underwent deep immunoSEQ sequencing, averaging about 3.57 million total reads per sample. After sorted cells were lysed in RLT buffer, RNA was extracted with DNase-treated RNeasy Micro or Mini kits, with the choice depending on cell number. To prevent cross-contamination, each cell subset was processed individually, whereas patient and healthy donor samples were processed jointly. The immunoSEQ multiplex PCR was used to amplify TCRB sequences from cDNA, yielding 87-bp fragments that span the CDR3 region. Sequencing of the amplicons was done on the Illumina HiSeq platform. The authors processed their data as follows. Synthetic template baselines were used to correct PCR bias computationally, reads within Hamming distance 2 were collapsed together, and singletons that could not be merged were discarded. Reads were aligned against IMGT to assign V, D and J genes, CDR3 length and insertions or deletions at six rearrangement sites. Within each subset, clonotype counts were normalized to sorted cell number, after which true diversity and Gini coefficients were computed with the tcR R package. The overlap coefficient, calculated on TCRB nucleotide sequences, was used to measure repertoire sharing. TCRdb provides this immuneACCESS table in a form limited to in-frame rearrangements. Some clones are lacking; in checked studies, under half of them reflect an unresolved V gene, and why the rest are absent is not known. V and J calls and clone size are copied from that table; D and trimming were computed from the DNA. The table for this sample lists about 180,000 clones; about 8% of them were counted only once. Approximately 0.87% of the sample lies in the top ten.

As to this clone: Its specific antigen is unknown. The sample holds no much larger clone one base away, and base qualities are not on file.

From its cysteine to its phenylalanine, the CDR3 spans 14 amino acids. The sequence is cut down to CDR3 DNA, 42 bases in frame from base 1. Based on the germline V gene, the CDR1 and CDR2 sequences are MNHEY and SVGAGI. Compared with germline, V lacks 7 bases and J lacks 6 bases; bases without a gene match: 8. From each donor, a single peripheral blood sample of roughly 0.11 L on average was drawn into heparinised tubes. Naive, central memory, regulatory and stem cell-like memory CD4+ T cells were sorted on a BD FACSAria II using a panel including CD45RO, CCR7, CD25, CD127, CD95 and CD27. A purity above 95% was achieved for all sorted populations. Right away, PBMCs were isolated by Lymphoprep density gradient centrifugation and were stained directly, with no culture step. So that batch effects would be minimized, each experiment stained and sorted samples in pairs, pairing one healthy donor with one patient.

What the study reported, not specific to this receptor: Because the HLA sub-analyses included only small numbers of individuals, any influence of HLA type on TCRB rearrangement was left unresolved. PCR might favor shorter templates, but patient and control samples were amplified and corrected together, so any skew would affect both groups equally. Because cDNA was sequenced instead of genomic DNA, highly expressing activated cells could be over-represented, though the groups showed no difference in activation or CD3 levels. A moderate but significant shortening of TCRB CDR3 length was observed in type 1 diabetes patients in all four CD4+ subsets. Naive, central memory and regulatory TCRB repertoires appeared more similar among patients than among healthy donors. At VDJ recombination sites, type 1 diabetes patients had fewer insertions and more deleted nucleotides, which implies abnormalities in thymic rearrangement.

The receptor's source is a woman aged 40-49 years with type 1 diabetes. The rearranged segments are TRBV6-5 and TRBJ1-2; the central 10 bases match TRBD1. The source material was central memory CD4+ T cells from blood. The bases read TGTGCCAGCACCCCGGGACAGGGGCGGAATGGCTACACCTTC. Protein translation: CASTPGQGRNGYTF.